This T cell receptor (beta chain) was sequenced in a study of cytomegalovirus exposure and HLA in healthy donors (dated by TCRdb to about 2017). For context, the study as a whole: An earlier analysis of more than 550 of the donors reported 250 to 350 Gb of sequence data and around 120 million unique TCR beta sequences obtained from around 180 million T cells. Roughly 300 gigabases of sequencing data and around 80 million unique TCR sequences made up an early release that covered approximately 620 HLA-typed donors. The genetic ancestry cluster associated with self-reported Caucasian donors included about 84% of the approximately 400 genotyped donors. The study was designed to test whether signatures of past pathogen exposure could be identified by cataloging public T cell receptors. The T cell repertoires of several hundred subjects were profiled by immunosequencing and related to cytomegalovirus serostatus. Besides the first cohort of under 700 subjects, a separate validation cohort made up of about 120 different subjects was used. The study combined high-throughput TCR immunosequencing, statistical association of individual TCRs with disease status, and machine learning to predict cytomegalovirus infection status. In a later analysis, previously published TCR beta repertoires from about 640 donors were re-analyzed and high-resolution HLA genotyping was added so that TCR occurrence patterns could be studied. The later analysis used no new phenotypic data to find candidate immune exposures, relying instead on TCR beta sequences and their occurrence across donors. An earlier analysis of 587 of the donors applied high-throughput TCR beta sequencing to assess whether each TCR beta V gene segment acted as functional or pseudogenic. Donor age, sex, ethnicity and CMV serostatus were compiled alongside the repertoire data. Genome-wide SNP genotypes for about 65% of the 666 donors were used in a later genetic analysis, which treated that subset as a discovery cohort. All discovery cohort repertoires had been generated using a single sequencing platform. HLA typing covered class I and class II loci at four-digit resolution. Typing coverage varied by locus: roughly 629-640 donors for A, B, C, DRB1 and DQB1; 522 for DQA1; 600 to 610 for DPA1; 450 to 480 for DPB1. Because of strong linkage in the cohort, 5 or 6 DR-DQ haplotypes were treated as single units for association and clustering. Among about 400 genotyped donors of the cohort, an average of roughly 230,000 unique TCR beta nucleotide sequences was sequenced per donor, of which about 18% were non-productive. General findings and caveats noted by the study authors: In a later analysis, HLA-associated TCR beta chains showed more clonal expansion and lower generation probabilities than non-associated chains that were equally common. In both the original and validation cohorts, the classifier was reported to diagnose cytomegalovirus status with high specificity and sensitivity. At a false discovery rate of 0.05, a later analysis linked 16,000 or so TCR beta sequences to specific HLA alleles. In a later analysis, TCR association rates were found to vary across HLA loci, with the most associated TCRs seen for DRB1 alleles and the fewest for HLA-C alleles. Linkage disequilibrium might explain the correlated functional status among segregating V segments, but an unknown experimental factor could not be ruled out. HLA typing was unavailable for some donors at each locus, so association tests used only the typed subset. According to the authors, the approach could potentially be generalized to other disease states and immunological phenotypes. Over 15 rarely observed V segments, including chromosome 9 orphons, were excluded from the earlier analysis of several hundred of the donors because counts were too low. The cohort was sequenced for TCR beta chains only, and without alpha or paired-chain data the features that could be detected were limited. While some public TCRs were present in many individuals, most TCR sequences turned up only very rarely across donors. Several of the top co-occurrence clusters appeared to be linked to parvovirus B19, influenza, CMV and Epstein-Barr virus, according to a later analysis. The presence/absence analyses assumed that sequencing depth was roughly uniform across donors, and that assumption may not be true. A further reported finding was that TCR beta sequences accurately predicted the HLA-A and HLA-B alleles for most subjects in the first cohort. Most CMV-associated TCR beta chains appeared to be HLA-restricted in a later analysis, and the HLA associations seemed to be driven largely by CMV exposure. When HLA alleles, especially DR and DQ, strongly co-occurred, attributing TCR associations to individual alleles was difficult. An earlier analysis of roughly 570 of the donors showed that most TCR beta V segments appeared in productive rearrangements either about 90% or about 30% of the time, which broadly matched IMGT annotations. The only immune exposure information available for the cohort was CMV serostatus. A total of about 180 TCR beta chains were listed by the study as associated with cytomegalovirus. In vitro tests confirmed that a few of the cytomegalovirus-associated TCR beta chains recognize cytomegalovirus antigens. Compared with the approximately 600-donor mean, donors in an Asian-associated ancestry cluster had fewer N-insertions in productive TCRs, according to a later genetic analysis. A cluster of highly shared sequence variants was judged likely to be a technical artifact of the sequencing pipeline. Some IMGT-functional V segments, including TRBV6-2 and TRBV6-3, could not be distinguished by the 87-base-pair reads and were therefore excluded. In a later genetic analysis, a missense DCLRE1C variant was associated with V-gene and J-gene trimming of TCR beta chains, and the association was replicated in an independent cohort.

The germline V gene yields SGHNT for CDR1 and YENEEA for CDR2. The CDR3 runs 16 amino acids, cysteine and phenylalanine included. Solely the CDR3 DNA is kept, with 48 bases framed from the first base. V has 0 bases trimmed and J has 5 bases trimmed; junction bases matching no gene number 8. In total, roughly 670 healthy bone marrow donors made up the cohort. At the time of sampling, all cohort members were nominally healthy, though unrecorded immune exposures were likely present. The donor tested CMV seropositive, placing the donor among the approximately 310 seropositive members of the cohort. A peripheral blood sample was collected from each donor, and TCR beta sequencing was performed on peripheral blood mononuclear cells. The Qiagen DNeasy Blood Extraction Kit was used to extract genomic DNA from the blood cell samples. The library was produced with the immunoSEQ multiplex PCR assay. The multiplex PCR relied on a mix of 60 forward primers for TCR Vbeta segments and 13 reverse primers for TCR Jbeta segments. The CDR3 region of rearranged TCR beta genes was amplified from genomic DNA by a multiplex PCR assay. Amplified TCR beta libraries were sequenced as 87-base-pair reads on the Illumina HiSeq System. Turning to the authors' computational methods: A later analysis tallied roughly 78 million unique TCR beta chains across the 650 to 750 repertoires, and roughly 11 million of those chains were shared by two or more donors. To remove PCR and sequencing errors, raw reads were error-corrected and collapsed into unique sequences using a nearest-neighbor algorithm that merged closely related sequences. CDR3 sequences were aligned to IMGT reference sequences to assign V, D and J gene segments. Each retained sequence needed at least a six-nucleotide match to both a V gene segment and a J gene segment. Rearrangements were called productive when the CDR3 lacked stop codons and stayed in frame with V and J; all others were non-productive. Following IMGT convention, CDR3 was defined as the stretch from the second conserved V-encoded cysteine up to the conserved J-encoded phenylalanine. The earlier analysis of 500 to 650 of the donors excluded any sequence lacking an unambiguous match to a single V gene segment. An earlier analysis of fewer than 750 of the donors called V segments functional above 56.7% productive rearrangements and segregating when the between-donor standard deviation exceeded 5%. A statistical classification framework was built to diagnose cytomegalovirus status from the catalog of TCR beta chain sequences. V and J gene assignment, in a later analysis, came from comparing TCR nucleotide sequences with IMGT/GENE-DB human TR gene sequences. In a later analysis, CDR3 sequences and most-parsimonious VDJ recombination scenarios were assigned using the TCRdist pipeline. A later analysis defined each TCR beta chain by its CDR3 amino acid sequence plus V-gene family, and excluded reads lacking a unique V-gene family. As a way to deal with suspected cross-contamination and a sequencing artifact, a later analysis dropped roughly 620 nucleotide sequences that were highly shared and had low generation probability. In a later analysis, a clonal expansion index was calculated for each public chain from normalized within-repertoire ranks of inferred template counts. Generation probabilities in a later analysis came from a VDJ recombination model fitted to out-of-frame rearrangements, and those results were checked against IGoR. In a later analysis, hypergeometric tests were used to score TCR-TCR, TCR-HLA and TCR-CMV co-occurrence, with a repertoire-size bias correction applied to TCR pairs. To estimate false discovery rates, a later analysis permuted the HLA or CMV assignments 20 times. In a later analysis, co-occurring TCRs were grouped with DBSCAN, and TCRdist sequence similarity was added when clustering was performed within HLA-allele-positive subsets. Repertoires with fewer than 30,000 or more than 120,000 public chains, plus five repertoires with anomalous nucleotide sharing, were excluded from co-occurrence clustering. TCRdb retrieved this table from immuneACCESS and kept in-frame rearrangements only. Not all clones are present; in checked studies, unresolved V genes account for under half, and no reason is known for the remainder. That table is the source of V, J and clone size, and D and trimming were worked out from the DNA. The sample table lists around 90,000 clones, 85% of them with a count of one. The ten largest make up nearly 7.5% of the sample.

Turning to this clone: The antigen it recognizes is unknown. Base quality data are lacking; no much larger clone is found one base away.

Rearrangement joined TRBV11-3 to TRBJ2-7; 9 central bases correspond to TRBD1. The material sequenced was PBMCs. The sequence derives from a man aged 40-49 years in good health and CMV-seropositive. The CDR3 reads as follows: CASSLEGGQGKDEQYF. The DNA sequence is as follows: TGTGCCAGCAGCTTAGAAGGGGGACAGGGTAAGGACGAGCAGTACTTC. The variable domain in full, with residues beyond the CDR3 obtained from the reference TRBV11-3 and TRBJ2-7 genes, is EAGVVQSPRYKIIEKKQPVAFWCNPISGHNTLYWYLQNLGQGPELLIRYENEEAVDDSQLPKDRFSAERLKGVDSTLKIQPAELGDSAVYLCASSLEGGQGKDEQYFGPGTRLTVT.